A single sample gave rise to the 9 T cell receptor beta chains below, sequenced in a study of human T cells and chemical hapten exposure. Time point meaning: patch test 1, 2 weeks after DPC sensitization. The sample's treatment: therapeutic diphenylcyclopropenone sensitization with weekly scalp DPC. TCRdb fed the RACE reads into MiXCR, producing one record per CDR3 protein. The sample has roughly 380,000 distinct CDR3 sequences; 4.8% are singletons. The input for sequencing was whole blood, taken in connection with sensitization to the hapten diphenylcyclopropenone (DPC). The receptor set was obtained from a woman aged 50 to 65 with alopecia areata. Some clones in this sample may be carry-over from other donors' samples.

Ten or more counts support this clonotype. The chain has TRBV20-1 and TRBJ2-6, with unresolved D. Germline CDR1 DFQATT, CDR2 SNEGSKA (reference sequence). The CDR3 has 14 residues. The V and J ends lost 2 bases and 0 bases respectively, with 5 bases between them. DNA for the CDR3: TGCAGTGCTAGAATGGGCTCTGGGGCCAACGTCCTGACTTTC. Its translation: CSARMGSGANVLTF.

This clonotype was detected only a few times. V usage is TRBV20-1 and J usage is TRBJ1-5, with D hard to call. The CDR3 is made up of 16 amino acids. V was clipped by 0 bases and J by 1 base, with 13 bases between them. Germline V lookup: CDR1 DFQATT, CDR2 SNEGSKA (reference sequence). CDR3 region: CSARDFAAPSNQPQHF. The CDR3 coding sequence is TGCAGTGCTAGAGATTTCGCAGCTCCGAGCAATCAGCCCCAGCATTTT.

This clonotype occurred many times. This rearrangement joins TRBV24-1 to TRBJ2-7; 9 bases map to TRBD1. Germline assignment: CDR1 KGHDR and CDR2 SFDVKD. This CDR3 has 14 amino acids. V lost 9 bases and J lost 3; bases outside the gene matches: 8. This CDR3 is CATQDGTGIYEQYF. The CDR3 DNA follows: TGTGCCACCCAGGACGGGACAGGGATCTACGAGCAGTACTTC.

The V call is TRBV6-2 or TRBV6-3, the J call TRBJ1-5; 8 bases line up with TRBD1. Germline values: CDR1 MNHEY, CDR2 SVGEGT. The CDR3 runs 12 residues. CDR3 sequence reads: CVAGQGGQPQHF. CDR3 sequence (DNA): TGTGTCGCTGGACAGGGAGGCCAGCCCCAGCATTTT.

This clonotype was seen repeatedly, ten times or more. Here the CDR3 reads CASTRGAANTEAFF. CDR3 sequence (DNA): TGTGCCAGCACCAGAGGGGCGGCGAACACTGAAGCTTTCTTT. The chain employs TRBV6-5 and TRBJ1-1; maybe TRBD1 (5 bases). Germline CDR1 is MNHEY and CDR2 is SVGAGI. V shed 7 bases and J shed 1 base, with 13 bases lying between them. The CDR3 contains 14 residues.

This clonotype was observed at least ten times. The chain recombines TRBV15 with TRBJ2-5, with 11 bases matching TRBD1. V lost 1 base, J lost 2 bases, and 3 bases stayed unmatched. The germline V gene has CDR1 LNHNV and CDR2 YYDKDF (reference sequence). CDR3 size: 16 residues. In DNA form, the CDR3 reads TGTGCCACCAGCAGAGGAGGGACAGGGGGGCAAGAGACCCAGTACTTC. As protein: CATSRGGTGGQETQYF.

This clonotype was seen at least ten times. The V gene is TRBV6-1, the J gene TRBJ2-2; D remains ambiguous. This CDR3 contains 14 residues. Germline loops: CDR1 MNHNS, CDR2 SASEGT. Between the trimmed V and J ends, which lost 6 bases and 3 bases, there was a span of 11 bases. CDR3 in DNA: TGTGCCAGCAGGGACCTCTATTACACCGGGGAGCTGTTTTTT. Its translation is CASRDLYYTGELFF.

This clonotype was observed at least ten times. The chain links TRBV10-3 to TRBJ2-3, with D hard to call. This CDR3 has 14 amino acids. Germline CDR1 ENHRY, CDR2 SYGVKD. V was shortened by 2 bases and J by 3 bases, with 9 bases between the two germline ends. The CDR3 is CAISEGIGTDTQYF. CDR3 sequence (DNA): TGTGCCATCAGTGAGGGGATCGGGACAGATACGCAGTATTTT.

On this clonotype itself: This is likely a read error, given that the CDR3 carries no conserved phenylalanine or tryptophan at its end. The gene calls are TRBV4-2 and TRBJ1-6; no firm D call. Germline V gene sequence: CDR1 LGHNA, CDR2 YNFKEQ. With 0 bases removed from V and 8 bases from J, the gap between germline ends came to 14 bases. CDR3 length: 16 amino acids. CDR3 amino acids: CASSQDFGDGDSPLHS. CDR3 DNA sequence: TGTGCCAGCAGCCAAGATTTCGGCGATGGAGATTCACCCCTCCACTCT.